This is a list of T cell receptor beta chains from one sample in a study of shared clonotypes between healthy human individuals. Profiled with immunoSEQ multiplex PCR; TCRdb holds only in-frame clones, not every one. The sample has approximately 590,000 clones; around 95% are singletons. The sample consisted of naive CD8+ T cells sorted from blood. Receptors were obtained from a woman aged 25 to 39 in good health. The CDR3 runs from the conserved cysteine through the conserved F or W. Fields, in order: CDR3 protein, CDR3 DNA, V gene, D gene, J gene. A D gene is named only where the DNA matches it firmly.

CASSLTVWGGPTEAFF,TGTGCCAGCAGCTTAACAGTATGGGGAGGTCCCACTGAAGCTTTCTTT,TRBV7-3,.,TRBJ1-1
CASSYSKLGGTEAFF,TGTGCCAGCAGTTACTCGAAACTCGGGGGCACTGAAGCTTTCTTT,TRBV6-5,.,TRBJ1-1
CASSYADSYEQYF,TGTGCCAGCAGTTACGCGGATTCCTACGAGCAGTACTTC,TRBV6-5,.,TRBJ2-7
CASSPRATPPGANVLTF,TGCGCCAGCAGCCCCAGGGCGACCCCCCCTGGGGCCAACGTCCTGACTTTC,TRBV4-1,.,TRBJ2-6
CASRDYYEQYF,TGTGCCAGCCGAGACTACTACGAGCAGTACTTC,TRBV28,.,TRBJ2-7
CASSLGVAGVYNEQFF,TGTGCCAGCAGCCTAGGCGTAGCGGGAGTCTACAATGAGCAGTTCTTC,TRBV7-9,TRBD2,TRBJ2-1
CASSFVRDYNEQFF,TGTGCCAGCAGTTTCGTCCGGGACTACAATGAGCAGTTCTTC,TRBV28,.,TRBJ2-1
CASRTDREEAFF,TGCGCCAGCAGAACCGACAGGGAAGAAGCTTTCTTT,TRBV5-1,TRBD1,TRBJ1-1
CASSLLLNEKLFF,TGTGCCAGCAGCTTATTACTTAATGAAAAACTGTTTTTT,TRBV11-2,.,TRBJ1-4
CASSLGAGGSYEQYF,TGTGCCAGCAGCTTGGGGGCAGGAGGCTCCTACGAGCAGTACTTC,TRBV7-3,.,TRBJ2-7
CASSNQIQGLNTEAFF,TGTGCCAGCAGCAATCAAATACAGGGACTAAACACTGAAGCTTTCTTT,TRBV7-9,.,TRBJ1-1
CASSTPRDGYQPQHF,TGTGCCAGTAGTACCCCCCGGGACGGCTATCAGCCCCAGCATTTT,TRBV19,.,TRBJ1-5
CASSQRGSTYEQYF,TGCGCCAGCAGCCAACGGGGGTCAACCTACGAGCAGTACTTC,TRBV4-1,.,TRBJ2-7
CASSLSGNTGELFF,TGTGCCAGCAGTTTATCTGGTAACACCGGGGAGCTGTTTTTT,TRBV28,.,TRBJ2-2
CASSPTGSNQPQHF,TGTGCCAGCAGCCCGACAGGTAGCAATCAGCCCCAGCATTTT,TRBV5-6,.,TRBJ1-5
CASSLAILTGELFF,TGTGCCAGCAGCCTGGCGATCCTCACCGGGGAGCTGTTTTTT,TRBV6-5,.,TRBJ2-2
CASSEDGGQGAREQYF,TGTGCCAGCAGTGAAGATGGTGGACAGGGGGCAAGGGAGCAGTACTTC,TRBV2,TRBD1,TRBJ2-7
CASSFRGAPTDTQYF,TGTGCCAGCAGCTTCCGAGGGGCACCCACAGATACGCAGTATTTT,TRBV5-6,.,TRBJ2-3
CASSTQGAPNTEAFF,TGTGCCAGCAGCACCCAGGGAGCCCCGAACACTGAAGCTTTCTTT,TRBV9,.,TRBJ1-1
CSVEWDRVDEAFF,TGCAGCGTTGAATGGGACAGGGTCGATGAAGCTTTCTTT,TRBV29-1,TRBD1,TRBJ1-1
CSVGRREGTGEQYF,TGCAGCGTTGGACGGCGGGAGGGAACCGGCGAGCAGTACTTC,TRBV29-1,TRBD2,TRBJ2-7
CASSSIAYSSYNEQFF,TGTGCCAGCAGTTCCATCGCCTATTCCTCCTACAATGAGCAGTTCTTC,TRBV28,.,TRBJ2-1